This T cell receptor (beta chain) originates from a study of OX40 agonist ivuxolimab in advanced cancers. Regarding the research as a whole: Ivuxolimab, which targeted the costimulatory receptor OX40 (CD134), was an agonistic, fully human IgG2 monoclonal antibody. Intravenous ivuxolimab was administered to patients every 2 weeks at six dose levels: 0.01, 0.1, 0.3, 1.5, 3 and 10 mg/kg. Of the approximately 50 dose-escalation patients, hepatocellular carcinoma was present in approximately 20, melanoma in around 15, renal cell carcinoma in 9 and head and neck cancer in 9. The point of sequencing TCRbeta in the periphery was to test whether ivuxolimab changed TCR sequence diversity and drove clonal T-cell expansion. Prior anti-PD-1, anti-PD-L1 or anti-CTLA-4 therapy was permitted, and checkpoint inhibitors had been received by roughly 40% of dose-escalation patients. Partial responses were achieved by three dose-escalation patients, of whom one had hepatocellular carcinoma and two had cutaneous melanoma. A male proportion of approximately 83% and a mean age of roughly 58 years, ranging from about 23 to 79, were recorded for the dose-escalation cohort. The monotherapy dose-escalation portion (N of about 49 patients) of the phase I ivuxolimab trial is reported in the paper.

Here is what the overall study found, with its caveats: Low levels of normalized T-cell clonal expansion were also seen in some patients who did not respond. In the 0.1-3.0 mg/kg groups, partial responders had among the lowest normalized peripheral clonal expansion, particularly in CD8+ T cells. After ivuxolimab, expanded clones were on average more numerous among CD8+ T cells than among CD4+ T cells. Which antigens the clonally expanded peripheral T cells were specific for was not determined. At doses from 0.1 to 3.0 mg/kg, clonal expansion was seen in both CD4+ and CD8+ blood T cells between baseline and week 6.

The trial excluded patients who had a history of autoimmune disease or were on systemic immunosuppression. Peripheral blood for TCR sequencing was collected from all dose cohorts at baseline, on cycle 4 day 1, and on cycle 7 day 1. The samples were drawn from a first-in-human, open-label, multicenter phase I dose-escalation trial of ivuxolimab. Adults with locally advanced or metastatic head and neck squamous cell, hepatocellular, melanoma or renal cell carcinoma were enrolled in the trial. Before TCR sequencing, CD4+ T cells and CD8+ T cells were sorted from peripheral blood as separate populations. For sequencing of the TCRbeta CDR3 region, genomic DNA was extracted from the sorted cells. The immunoSEQ Assay was used for sequencing of TCRbeta CDR3 regions. TCRdb took this table from immuneACCESS and kept in-frame rearrangements with V and J called. Such tables lack part of the clones; where checked against another copy, unresolved V genes explain under half of the gap, and the rest is unexplained. The sample data list about 58,000 clones, and 70% to 85% of these were observed just once. 1.4% to 1.5% of the sample comes from the top ten.

The CDR3 sequence holds 13 residues, the cysteine and phenylalanine included. Only CDR3 DNA is held: 39 bases, read in frame from base 1. Trimming at the junction amounts to 4 bases on V and 5 bases on J, and the germline ends lie 10 bases apart. CDR1 and CDR2 (KGHSH, LQKENI) derive from the germline V gene. As to this clone: Its antigen is not yet known. No per-base quality is available; no much larger clone lies one base away.

The source is an adult with an advanced solid tumor such as melanoma, head and neck, liver or kidney cancer. The chain is assembled from TRBV18 and TRBJ2-3, with no D gene named confidently. Here the sequenced sample was CD4+ or CD8+ T cells sorted from blood, taken in a trial of the OX40 agonist ivuxolimab. The bases are TGTGCCAGCTCACGCAGCACGGGAGATACGCAGTATTTT. Its translation is CASSRSTGDTQYF.